This passage covers 4 T cell receptor beta chains from one sample sequenced in a study of shared clonotypes between healthy human individuals. Profiled with immunoSEQ multiplex PCR; TCRdb holds only in-frame clones, not every one. The sample contains 1 million to 1.2 million clones, around 77% of which appear only once. The source material was memory CD4+ T cells from PBMCs. Noted subset: CD45RA-negative fraction. The receptors were gathered from a man aged 18 to 30 in good health. Some clones in this sample may be carry-over from other donors' samples.

This clone has only one observation. The chain is built from TRBV9 and TRBJ2-1; 9 bases align to TRBD1. V was pared by 4 bases and J by 4 bases, with 6 bases of the junction left unmatched. CDR1 is SGDLS, CDR2 YYNGEE, per germline. The CDR3 has 15 residues. CDR3 residues: CASSFRDREYNEQFF. The CDR3 coding sequence is TGTGCCAGCAGCTTCCGGGACAGGGAATACAATGAGCAGTTCTTC. The full variable domain, rest sourced from reference TRBV9 and TRBJ2-1, is DSGVTQTPKHLITATGQRVTLRCSPRSGDLSVYWYQQSLDQGLQFLIQYYNGEERAKGNILERFSAQQFPDLHSELNLSSLELGDSALYFCASSFRDREYNEQFFGPGTRLTVL.

The V gene is TRBV29-1, the J gene TRBJ2-1; tentatively, D is TRBD2 (5 bases). V lost 2 bases to trimming and J lost 6 bases, with 14 bases between them. This CDR3 contains 14 residues. Germline loops: CDR1 SQVTM, CDR2 ANQGSEA. CDR3 sequence: CSVEKRVRGNEQFF. The CDR3 DNA sequence: TGCAGCGTTGAAAAGAGGGTTCGGGGCAATGAGCAGTTCTTC.

This chain joins TRBV28 and TRBJ1-4; unclear D gene. CDR3 length equals 10 residues. Germline CDR1 is MDHEN and CDR2 is SYDVKM. The germline V and J ends were trimmed by 10 bases and 5 bases, with 5 bases remaining between them. The CDR3 nucleotides are TGTGCCACCCAGAATGAAAAACTGTTTTTT. It yields the protein CATQNEKLFF.

The V call is TRBV7-6, the J call TRBJ2-5; 8 bases fit TRBD2. The V and J ends lost 8 bases and 1 base, in that order; junction bases with no gene match: 6. The CDR3 extends over 14 amino acids. Germline lookup yields CDR1 SGHVS and CDR2 FNYEAQ. CDR3 in amino acids: CASGEAGGQETQYF. CDR3 sequence (DNA): TGTGCCAGCGGTGAGGCGGGAGGCCAAGAGACCCAGTACTTC.